These 11 T cell receptor beta chains came from one sample sequenced in a study of T cells in Graves' hyperthyroidism and ophthalmopathy. RNA transcripts yielded amplified TCR beta CDR3 regions. HTBI primers were the set used in a first-round RT-PCR of the TCR CDR3. TCRdb independently ran MiXCR on the multiplex PCR reads; one entry per CDR3 protein. Altogether 490,000 or so distinct CDR3 sequences are present, 40% to 50% being singletons, with the ten largest covering about 43%. The sequenced material came from peripheral blood or thyroid tissue (not recorded which). The receptors were sampled from an adult woman with Graves' disease, either hyperthyroidism or ophthalmopathy (not recorded which).

This clonotype was observed a few times. The V call is TRBV15, the J call TRBJ2-7; tentatively, D is TRBD2 (6 bases). CDR1 is LNHNV and CDR2 is YYDKDF in the germline V gene (reference sequence). The V and J ends lost 0 bases and 6 bases respectively, with 15 bases between them. The CDR3 contains 15 residues. The DNA of the CDR3 is TGTGCCACCAGCAGAGATTCAGGGACTGCCGGCGAGCAGTACTTC. It specifies CATSRDSGTAGEQYF.

This clonotype was picked up many times. The rearrangement links TRBV19 to TRBJ1-2, with D possibly matching TRBD1 (5 bases). Between the trimmed V and J ends, which lost 2 bases and 4 bases, there was a span of 11 bases. This CDR3 spans 14 amino acids. Germline loops: CDR1 LNHDA, CDR2 SQIVND (reference sequence). The CDR3 DNA sequence: TGTGCCAGTAGTATAACCGCAGGGACCTATGGCTACACCTTC. Amino acid sequence: CASSITAGTYGYTF. Filled out from reference TRBV19 and TRBJ1-2, the complete variable domain reads DGGITQSPKYLFRKEGQNVTLSCEQNLNHDAMYWYRQDPGQGLRLIYYSQIVNDFQKGDIAEGYSVSREKKESFPLTVTSAQKNPTAFYLCASSITAGTYGYTFGSGTRLTVV.

Concerning this clonotype itself: One junction end does not reproduce the germline sequence, and a read error may be involved. The CDR3 region is CASGEVTVSSGNTIYF. CDR3 in DNA: TGTGCCAGCGGTGAGGTGACGGTGAGCTCTGGAAACACCATATATTTT. The chain combines TRBV2 with TRBJ1-3; no clear D. The CDR3 is made up of 16 amino acids. Germline-derived CDR1 and CDR2 are SNHLY and FYNNEI.

There are many counts of this clonotype. CDR3 sequence (DNA): TGTGCCAGCAGGAAGCCGGGACAGGGGAATAATTCACCCCTCCACTTT. Translation gives CASRKPGQGNNSPLHF. The rearrangement joins TRBV11-2 to TRBJ1-6; 10 bases match TRBD1. The CDR3 has 16 amino acids. CDR1 and CDR2 from the germline V gene are SGHAT and FQNNGV. With V trimmed by 6 bases and J by 5 bases, 7 bases remained unmatched.

This chain joins TRBV25-1 and TRBJ2-7, with D possibly being TRBD1 or TRBD2 (5 bases each). Trimming cost V 8 bases and J 3 bases, with 8 bases left between them. CDR3 length: 11 residues. In germline, CDR1 is MGHDK, CDR2 SYGVNS. The CDR3 nucleotides read TGTGCCAGCCAGAGGGGCTACGAGCAGTACTTC. Protein sequence: CASQRGYEQYF.

Comment on this clonotype: Because the CDR3 is missing its conserved closing phenylalanine or tryptophan, this is likely a read error. The rearrangement uses TRBV20-1 and TRBJ1-5; D perhaps matches TRBD1 (5 bases). CDR3 length: 14 amino acids. The V end lost 5 bases, the J end lost 11 bases, and 22 bases lay between the germline ends. The germline V gene encodes CDR1 DFQATT and CDR2 SNEGSKA (reference sequence). The CDR3 protein is CSALTGTVGLAQHL. As DNA, the CDR3 is TGCAGTGCTCTCACCGGGACGGTGGGTTTAGCCCAGCATCTT.

The rearrangement joins TRBV7-3 to TRBJ2-7, with 12 bases matching TRBD2. V lost 4 bases to trimming and J lost 2 bases; unmatched junction nucleotides: 6. The CDR3 is 16 amino acids. Germline values: CDR1 SGHTA, CDR2 FQGTGA. In DNA, the CDR3 is TGTGCCAGCAGCTCCCGACTAGCGGGAGCCACCTACGAGCAGTACTTC. Protein: CASSSRLAGATYEQYF. Looking up the rest from reference TRBV7-3 and TRBJ2-7 gives the full variable domain: GAGVSQTPSNKVTEKGKYVELRCDPISGHTALYWYRQSLGQGPEFLIYFQGTGAADDSGLPNDRFFAVRPEGSVSTLKIQRTERGDSAVYLCASSSRLAGATYEQYFGPGTRLTVT.

The rearrangement links TRBV29-1 to TRBJ1-1; D is perhaps TRBD1 (6 bases). The CDR3 length is 11 residues. Per the germline V gene, CDR1 is SQVTM and CDR2 is ANQGSEA. V was trimmed by 6 bases and J by 5 bases, leaving 10 bases between them. The DNA of the CDR3 is TGCAGCGTCACTGACAGGACTGAAGCTTTCTTT. This gives the protein CSVTDRTEAFF.

This clonotype came up many times. V gene TRBV20-1 combines with J gene TRBJ1-4, with D maybe TRBD1 (6 bases). Trimming cost V 3 bases and J 8 bases, with 13 bases left between them. Germline V lookup: CDR1 DFQATT, CDR2 SNEGSKA (reference sequence). The length of the CDR3 is 13 residues. This CDR3 is CSASPRGGEKLFF. CDR3 in DNA: TGCAGTGCTAGTCCCAGGGGAGGGGAAAAACTGTTTTTT.

The chain joins TRBV7-9 to TRBJ1-2; 7 positions agree with TRBD1. The CDR3 totals 15 residues. Germline assignment: CDR1 SEHNR and CDR2 FQNEAQ (reference sequence). Unmatched junction bases numbered 10, after V lost 5 bases and J lost 4 bases. CDR3 in DNA: TGTGCCAGCAGCGAAACCTCCGGGACAGTCTATGGCTACACCTTC. Amino acid sequence: CASSETSGTVYGYTF. Drawing the rest from reference TRBV7-9 and TRBJ1-2, the complete variable domain is DTGVSQNPRHKITKRGQNVTFRCDPISEHNRLYWYRQTLGQGPEFLTYFQNEAQLEKSRLLSDRFSAERPKGSFSTLEIQRTEQGDSAMYLCASSETSGTVYGYTFGSGTRLTVV.

To note about this clonotype: One end of the junction fails to match germline, which may point to a read error. The chain combines TRBV2 with TRBJ2-2; D remains ambiguous. The CDR3 totals 15 residues. CDR1 and CDR2 from the germline V gene are SNHLY and FYNNEI. CDR3 region: CTSSSRAHGTGELFF. The CDR3 coding sequence is TGTACCAGCAGCTCCCGGGCCCACGGCACCGGGGAGCTGTTTTTT.